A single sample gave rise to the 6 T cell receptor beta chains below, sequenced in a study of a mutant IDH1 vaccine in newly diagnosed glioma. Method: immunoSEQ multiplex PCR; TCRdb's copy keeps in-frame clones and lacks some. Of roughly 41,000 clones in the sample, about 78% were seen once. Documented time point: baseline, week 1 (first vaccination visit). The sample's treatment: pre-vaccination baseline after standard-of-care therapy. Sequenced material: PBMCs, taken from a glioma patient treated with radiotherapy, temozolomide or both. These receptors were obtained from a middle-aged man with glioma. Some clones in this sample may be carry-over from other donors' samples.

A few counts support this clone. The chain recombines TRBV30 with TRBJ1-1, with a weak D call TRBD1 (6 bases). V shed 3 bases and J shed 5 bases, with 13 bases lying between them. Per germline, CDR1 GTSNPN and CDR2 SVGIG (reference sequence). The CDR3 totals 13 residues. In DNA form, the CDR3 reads TGTGCCTGGAGCGGGGGGGCGCGGACTGAAGCTTTCTTT. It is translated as CAWSGGARTEAFF.

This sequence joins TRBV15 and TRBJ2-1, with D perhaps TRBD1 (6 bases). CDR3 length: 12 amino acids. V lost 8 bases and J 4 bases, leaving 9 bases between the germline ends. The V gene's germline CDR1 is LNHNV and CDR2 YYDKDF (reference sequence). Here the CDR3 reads CATFDRYNEQFF. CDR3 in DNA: TGTGCCACCTTCGACAGGTACAATGAGCAGTTCTTC.

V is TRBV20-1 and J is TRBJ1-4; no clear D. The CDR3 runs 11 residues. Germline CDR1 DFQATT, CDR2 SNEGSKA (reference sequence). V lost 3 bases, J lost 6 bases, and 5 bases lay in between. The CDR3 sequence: CSARIDEKLFF. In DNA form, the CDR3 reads TGCAGTGCTAGGATCGATGAAAAACTGTTTTTT.

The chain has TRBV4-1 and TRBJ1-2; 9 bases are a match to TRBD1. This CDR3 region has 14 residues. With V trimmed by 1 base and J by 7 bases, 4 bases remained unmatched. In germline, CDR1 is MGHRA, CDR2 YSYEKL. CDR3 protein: CASSQAGTGFGYTF. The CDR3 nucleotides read TGCGCCAGCAGCCAAGCCGGGACAGGGTTTGGCTACACCTTC.

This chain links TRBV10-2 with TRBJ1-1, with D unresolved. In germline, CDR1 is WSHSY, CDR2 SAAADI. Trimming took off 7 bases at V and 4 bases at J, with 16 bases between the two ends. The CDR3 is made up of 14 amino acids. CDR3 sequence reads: CASTPGWGTTEAFF. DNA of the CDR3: TGCGCCAGCACCCCGGGGTGGGGTACCACTGAAGCTTTCTTT.

CDR3 protein: CASSQDRGLGLTQYF. CDR3 nucleotide sequence: TGTGCCAGCAGTCAGGACAGGGGGCTAGGTTTGACCCAGTACTTC. The rearrangement uses TRBV6-1 and TRBJ2-5; 11 bases are shared with TRBD1. The CDR3 is 15 amino acids. With V trimmed by 5 bases and J by 7 bases, 9 bases remained unmatched. CDR1 is MNHNS and CDR2 is SASEGT in the germline V gene.